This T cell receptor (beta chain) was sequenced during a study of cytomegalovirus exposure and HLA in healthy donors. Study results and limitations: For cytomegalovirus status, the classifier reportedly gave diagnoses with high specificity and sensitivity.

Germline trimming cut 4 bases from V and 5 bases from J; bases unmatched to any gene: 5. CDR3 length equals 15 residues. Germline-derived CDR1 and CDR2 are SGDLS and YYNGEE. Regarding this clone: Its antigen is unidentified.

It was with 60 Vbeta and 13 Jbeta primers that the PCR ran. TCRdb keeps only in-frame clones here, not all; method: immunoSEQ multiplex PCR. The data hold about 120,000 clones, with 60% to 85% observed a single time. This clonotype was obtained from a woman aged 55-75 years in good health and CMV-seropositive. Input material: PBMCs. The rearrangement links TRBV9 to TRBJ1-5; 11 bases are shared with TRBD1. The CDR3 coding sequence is TGTGCCAGCAGCAAGGGACAGGGGGATGATCAGCCCCAGCATTTT. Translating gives CASSKGQGDDQPQHF.